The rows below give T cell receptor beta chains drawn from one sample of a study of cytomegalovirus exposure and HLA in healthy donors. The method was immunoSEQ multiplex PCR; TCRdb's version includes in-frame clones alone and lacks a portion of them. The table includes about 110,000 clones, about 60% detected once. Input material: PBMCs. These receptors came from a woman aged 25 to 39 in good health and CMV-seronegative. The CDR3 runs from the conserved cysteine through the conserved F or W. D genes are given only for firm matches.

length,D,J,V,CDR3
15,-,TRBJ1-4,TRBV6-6,CASSYSGSFSEKLFF
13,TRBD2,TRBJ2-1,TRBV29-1,CSVGRENYNEQFF
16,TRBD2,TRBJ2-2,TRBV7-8,CASSLRLAGATGELFF
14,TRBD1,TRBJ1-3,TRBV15,CATSRQGAGNTIYF
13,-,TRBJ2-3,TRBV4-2,CASSQGRADTQYF
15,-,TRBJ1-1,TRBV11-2,CASSPPWQGRTEAFF
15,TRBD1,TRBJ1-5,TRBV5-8,CASRLVGTEDQPQHF
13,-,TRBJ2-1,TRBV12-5,CASGFGPHEVQFF
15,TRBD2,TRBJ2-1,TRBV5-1,CASSRRLADYNEQFF
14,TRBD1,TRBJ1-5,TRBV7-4,CAKGQTAVYQPQHF
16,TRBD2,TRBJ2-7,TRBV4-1,CASSQVGLAGGAEQYF
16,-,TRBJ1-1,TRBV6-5,CASSYVTGLPGTEAFF
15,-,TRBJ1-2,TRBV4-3,CASSQGQTGFYGYTF
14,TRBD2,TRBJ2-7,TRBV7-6,CASAGGEISYEQYF
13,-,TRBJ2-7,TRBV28,CASRRTDTYEQYF
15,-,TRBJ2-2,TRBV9,CASSVQGSNTGELFF
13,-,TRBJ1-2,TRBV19,CASSITGKYGYTF
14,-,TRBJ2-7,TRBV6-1,CASHSRAGSYEQYF
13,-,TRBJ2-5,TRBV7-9,CASSLAQAGTQYF
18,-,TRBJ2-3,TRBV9,CASSASTGTPFFTDTQYF
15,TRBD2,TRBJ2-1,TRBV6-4,CASSARGGSYNEQFF
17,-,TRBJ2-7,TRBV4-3,CASSQDLPEASIYEQYF
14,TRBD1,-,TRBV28,CASSFGQESYEQYF
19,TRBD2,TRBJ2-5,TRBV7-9,CASSHIGGLAGGVQETQYF
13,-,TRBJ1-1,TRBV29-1,CSVSQGRNTEAFF
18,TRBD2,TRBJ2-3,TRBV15,CATSAGTSGRPHTDTQYF
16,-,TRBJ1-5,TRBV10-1,CATRLGGKYSNQPQHF
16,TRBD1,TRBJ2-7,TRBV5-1,CASSSSGGTGGDEQYF
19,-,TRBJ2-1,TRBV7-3,CASSSRTLLAPSSYNEQFF
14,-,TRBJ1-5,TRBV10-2,CASSERGSVQPQHF
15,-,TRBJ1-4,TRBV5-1,CASSLVAGPNEKLFF
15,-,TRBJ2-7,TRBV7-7,CASSLAEGVSYEQYF
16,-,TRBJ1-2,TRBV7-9,CASSQSWDISNYGYTF
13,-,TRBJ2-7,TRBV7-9,CASSLVHYYEQYF
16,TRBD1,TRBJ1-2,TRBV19,CASSPMTGALNYGYTF
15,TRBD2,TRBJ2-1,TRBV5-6,CASSFRLAGKYEQFF
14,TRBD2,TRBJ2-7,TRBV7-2,CASSSSGMDYEQYF
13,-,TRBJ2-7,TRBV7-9,CASSQRAGYEQYF
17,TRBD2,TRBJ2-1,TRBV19,CASIPPERGDLCNEQFF
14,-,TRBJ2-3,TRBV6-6,CASSYGGVADTQYF
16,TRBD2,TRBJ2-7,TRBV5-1,CASSWSSGRASYEQYF
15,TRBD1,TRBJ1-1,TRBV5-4,CASSLATTGGTEAFF
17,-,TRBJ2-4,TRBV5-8,CASSLNRESWAKNIQYF
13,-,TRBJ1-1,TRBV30,CAWSAVLNTEAFF
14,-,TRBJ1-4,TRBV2,CASSLYRGNEKLFF
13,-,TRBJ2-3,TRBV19,CASSIGLLVTQYF
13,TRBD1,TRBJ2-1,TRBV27,CASPGTDYNEQFF
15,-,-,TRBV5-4,CASSPRGGGVYEQYF
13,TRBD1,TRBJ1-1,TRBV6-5,CASRRTGGPEAFF
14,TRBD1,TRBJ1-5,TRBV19,CASSEGQAYGPQHF
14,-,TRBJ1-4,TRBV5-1,CASSLQGSNEKLFF
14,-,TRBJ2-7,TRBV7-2,CASSLAIQGYEQYF
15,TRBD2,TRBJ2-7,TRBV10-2,CASRERLAGGHEQYF
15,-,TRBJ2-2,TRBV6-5,CASSSWRRGSGELFF
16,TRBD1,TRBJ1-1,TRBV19,CASSMPGQGVNTEAFF